A selection of T cell receptor beta chains follows, all from one sample in a study of T-cell reconstitution after alpha-beta-depleted transplantation in children. One entry per CDR3 protein, called by TCRdb with MiXCR from the PCR reads. The table has about 500,000 distinct CDR3 sequences, approximately 30% seen once. The source was PBMCs from the stem cell graft donor, collected from the stem cell graft. These receptors were obtained from a human donor who donated a stem cell graft to a child with aplastic anemia. Each CDR3 is given with its conserved first and last residue. D genes are given only for firm matches. A row's size may be missing; if present it is once, few, many or a size class.

D,V,J,size,CDR3,DNA
TRBD2,TRBV20-1,TRBJ2-3,medium-sized,CSASDGMASGGDTQYF,TGCAGTGCTAGTGACGGGATGGCTAGCGGTGGAGATACGCAGTATTTT
TRBD2,TRBV27,TRBJ2-7,NA,CASSFRTSGRVSYEQYF,TGTGCCAGCAGTTTTCGGACTAGCGGGAGAGTCTCCTACGAGCAGTACTTC
NA,TRBV4-2,TRBJ1-1,NA,CASSQGVRNAEAFF,TGTGCCAGCAGCCAAGGGGTCAGAAACGCTGAAGCTTTCTTT
TRBD1,TRBV5-1,TRBJ2-5,NA,CASSDGQGGETQYF,TGCGCCAGCAGCGATGGACAGGGCGGAGAGACCCAGTACTTC
TRBD2,TRBV15,TRBJ2-3,NA,CATSRVGLEEADTQYF,TGTGCCACCAGCAGAGTGGGACTAGAGGAAGCAGATACGCAGTATTTT
NA,TRBV12-3/TRBV12-4,TRBJ2-7,many,CASSPDDPPYEQYF,TGTGCCAGCAGCCCGGACGATCCCCCCTACGAGCAGTACTTC
TRBD2,TRBV5-1,TRBJ2-3,NA,CASSRTVAGVEDTQYF,TGCGCCAGCAGCCGAACCGTAGCGGGAGTCGAAGATACGCAGTATTTT
NA,TRBV12-3/TRBV12-4,TRBJ2-5,NA,CASSPTLMGETQYF,TGTGCCAGCAGCCCCACCCTAATGGGAGAGACCCAGTACTTC
NA,TRBV24-1,TRBJ2-1,NA,CATSGRGERGGEQFF,TGTGCCACCAGTGGCCGGGGAGAGAGGGGCGGTGAGCAGTTCTTC
TRBD1,TRBV20-1,TRBJ1-2,few,CSALDRDRGFEYGYTF,TGCAGTGCTCTTGACCGGGACAGGGGTTTTGAATATGGCTACACCTTC
NA,TRBV29-1,TRBJ2-5,few,CSVEGLGETQYF,TGCAGCGTTGAAGGGTTGGGGGAGACCCAGTACTTC
NA,TRBV6-1,TRBJ2-1,NA,CASSEGSPFSSRFF,TGTGCCAGCAGTGAAGGGAGTCCCTTTTCTTCTAGATTCTTC
TRBD1,TRBV18,TRBJ2-7,NA,CASSPPTGQGFEQYF,TGTGCCAGCTCACCACCGACGGGACAGGGTTTCGAGCAGTACTTC
NA,TRBV29-1,TRBJ2-5,NA,CSVSPRVQETQYF,TGCAGCGTCTCACCCCGGGTCCAAGAGACCCAGTACTTC
TRBD1,TRBV29-1,TRBJ1-5,NA,CSVRTGGNQPQHF,TGCAGCGTTCGTACAGGGGGCAATCAGCCCCAGCATTTT
NA,TRBV20-1,TRBJ2-4,NA,CSARDLGGLDIQYF,TGCAGTGCTAGAGATTTAGGGGGGCTGGACATTCAGTACTTC
TRBD1,TRBV7-2,TRBJ1-2,few,CASSFNRGRDGYTF,TGTGCCAGCAGCTTTAACAGGGGGCGCGATGGCTACACCTTC
TRBD1,TRBV30,TRBJ1-2,NA,CASDRGVNGYTF,TGTGCCTCCGACAGGGGAGTAAATGGCTACACCTTC
TRBD1,TRBV6-5,TRBJ1-1,NA,CASSYAPTDRGDTEAFF,TGTGCCAGCAGTTACGCACCCACGGACAGGGGGGACACTGAAGCTTTCTTT
TRBD1,TRBV2,TRBJ2-7,NA,CASRPHGQAYEQYF,TGTGCCAGCAGACCCCACGGACAGGCCTACGAGCAGTACTTC
TRBD1,TRBV28,TRBJ1-2,NA,CASSSQGAGHYGYTF,TGTGCCAGCAGTTCTCAGGGGGCAGGACACTACGGCTACACCTTC
NA,TRBV9,TRBJ1-3,NA,CASSVVSQGSGNTIYF,TGTGCCAGCAGCGTAGTGTCACAAGGCTCTGGAAACACCATATATTTT
NA,TRBV20-1,TRBJ1-1,few,CSARVGEDTEAFF,TGCAGTGCTAGAGTTGGAGAGGACACTGAAGCTTTCTTT
NA,TRBV4-2,TRBJ2-1,NA,CASRPYSEGGANEQFF,TGTGCCAGCAGGCCTTACTCGGAGGGCGGGGCGAATGAGCAGTTCTTC
NA,TRBV4-3,TRBJ2-7,NA,CASSQDVSDEQYF,TGCGCCAGCAGCCAAGATGTCTCGGACGAGCAGTACTTC
NA,TRBV7-2,TRBJ1-3,many,CASRERGGGLSGNTIYF,TGTGCCAGCAGAGAGAGGGGTGGAGGGCTCTCTGGAAACACCATATATTTT
NA,TRBV19,TRBJ1-3,NA,CASSIITAGSTIYF,TGTGCCAGTAGTATCATAACGGCGGGCAGCACCATATATTTT
NA,TRBV24-1,TRBJ2-2,NA,CATSDWDGTGELFF,TGTGCCACCAGTGATTGGGACGGCACCGGGGAGCTGTTTTTT
NA,TRBV27,TRBJ1-5,NA,CASSISGESNQPQHF,TGTGCCAGCAGTATATCAGGGGAAAGCAATCAGCCCCAGCATTTT
NA,TRBV6-5,TRBJ2-2,many,CASSYSTGELFF,TGTGCCAGCAGTTACTCGACCGGGGAGCTGTTTTTT
NA,TRBV20-1,TRBJ1-3,NA,CSAEDFTGTSGNTIYF,TGCAGTGCTGAGGATTTTACCGGGACCTCTGGAAACACCATATATTTT
NA,TRBV29-1,TRBJ2-7,few,CSVVTVYGQYF,TGCAGCGTTGTCACGGTATACGGGCAGTACTTC
NA,TRBV20-1,TRBJ2-3,few,CSASAPWGPTDTQYF,TGCAGTGCTAGCGCCCCGTGGGGGCCCACAGATACGCAGTATTTT
NA,TRBV18,TRBJ2-7,few,CASSPGHNEQYF,TGTGCCAGCTCGCCCGGACACAACGAGCAGTACTTC
NA,TRBV20-1,TRBJ1-1,NA,CSARTSTSGRAEAFF,TGCAGTGCTCGAACCTCAACATCCGGGAGGGCTGAAGCTTTCTTT
NA,TRBV18,TRBJ1-2,NA,CASSPLLSDDGYTF,TGTGCCAGCTCACCCCTTCTTTCAGACGATGGCTACACCTTC
NA,TRBV12-3/TRBV12-4,TRBJ2-7,few,CASSPSLDGGYEQYF,TGTGCCAGCAGCCCCTCTCTTGACGGCGGCTACGAGCAGTACTTC
NA,TRBV9,TRBJ1-6,few,CASNREGGNSPLHF,TGTGCCAGCAACCGGGAGGGGGGCAATTCACCCCTCCACTTT
NA,TRBV30,TRBJ1-3,few,CAWRALRGIGNTIYF,TGTGCCTGGAGGGCCCTCAGGGGCATTGGAAACACCATATATTTT
TRBD1,TRBV7-2,TRBJ2-3,NA,CASSLSGTVGDTQYF,TGTGCCAGCAGCTTATCCGGGACAGTCGGAGATACGCAGTATTTT
NA,TRBV18,TRBJ1-2,NA,CASSQDSYPYGYTF,TGTGCCAGCTCACAAGACAGCTACCCCTATGGCTACACCTTC
NA,TRBV12-3/TRBV12-4,TRBJ1-5,NA,CASSSGGRSNQPQHF,TGTGCCAGCAGTTCGGGGGGGCGTAGCAATCAGCCCCAGCATTTT
NA,TRBV6-2/TRBV6-3,TRBJ2-1,NA,CASSSVADVQFF,TGTGCCAGCAGTTCCGTGGCAGATGTGCAGTTCTTC
TRBD2,TRBV20-1,TRBJ2-1,NA,CSPGGRAGTNEQFF,TGCAGTCCTGGCGGGAGGGCCGGGACAAATGAGCAGTTCTTC
NA,TRBV12-3/TRBV12-4,TRBJ2-2,once,CASSSWVTGELFF,TGTGCCAGCAGTTCGTGGGTCACCGGGGAGCTGTTTTTT
TRBD2,TRBV6-2/TRBV6-3,TRBJ2-1,NA,CASRGSGTSGRSSYNEQFF,TGTGCCAGCAGGGGGTCCGGGACTAGCGGGAGGAGCTCCTACAATGAGCAGTTCTTC
NA,TRBV5-4,TRBJ2-2,NA,CASINREQNTGELFF,TGTGCCAGCATCAACAGGGAGCAGAACACCGGGGAGCTGTTTTTT
NA,TRBV5-1,TRBJ1-1,many,CASSLVGGMNTEAFF,TGCGCCAGCAGCTTGGTCGGAGGGATGAACACTGAAGCTTTCTTT
NA,TRBV7-2,TRBJ1-2,NA,CASSLWGTNYGYTF,TGTGCCAGCAGCTTATGGGGGACTAACTATGGCTACACCTTC
NA,TRBV18,TRBJ2-5,NA,CASSKGQNQETQYF,TGTGCCAGCTCAAAAGGACAGAACCAAGAGACCCAGTACTTC
TRBD1,TRBV25-1,TRBJ2-4,few,CASSDPGTAKNIQYF,TGTGCCAGCAGTGATCCCGGGACAGCTAAAAACATTCAGTACTTC
NA,TRBV5-1,TRBJ2-1,few,CASSLFRDYEQFF,TGCGCCAGCAGCTTGTTCCGGGACTATGAGCAGTTCTTC